The text below deals with one TCR beta chain. Assay: immunoSEQ multiplex PCR; the TCRdb copy retains only in-frame clones and omits some. The repertoire has fewer than 40,000 clones, approximately 94% of them found once; the top ten carry around 0.33%. These data are taken from a study of T cell changes during pregnancy in multiple sclerosis. The material was CD4+ T cells from peripheral blood mononuclear cells, obtained after pregnancy. This TCR came from a female donor with multiple sclerosis, enrolled in a pregnancy study.

The CDR3 loop is CASSGGPPSNQHF. The CDR3 DNA sequence: TGTGCCAGTAGTGGGGGCCCCCCTTCCAACCAGCATTTT. The V gene is TRBV19, the J gene TRBJ1-5, with D possibly TRBD1 on 6 matching bases. V dropped 5 bases and J dropped 12 bases, with 17 bases sitting between them. This CDR3 has 13 amino acids. Germline assignment: CDR1 LNHDA and CDR2 SQIVND (reference sequence).